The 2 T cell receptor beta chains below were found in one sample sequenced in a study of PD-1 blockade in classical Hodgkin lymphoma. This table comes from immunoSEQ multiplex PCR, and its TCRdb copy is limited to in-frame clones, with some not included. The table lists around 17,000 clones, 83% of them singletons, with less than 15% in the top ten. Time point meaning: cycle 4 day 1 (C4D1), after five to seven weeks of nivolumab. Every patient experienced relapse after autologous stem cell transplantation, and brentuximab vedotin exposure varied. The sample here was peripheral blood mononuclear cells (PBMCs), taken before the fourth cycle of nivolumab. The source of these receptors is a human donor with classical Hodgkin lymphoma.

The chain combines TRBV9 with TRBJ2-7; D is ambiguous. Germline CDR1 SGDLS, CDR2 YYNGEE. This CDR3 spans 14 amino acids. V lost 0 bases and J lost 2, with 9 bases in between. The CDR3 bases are TGTGCCAGCAGCGTAGCGGCCGGTACCTACGAGCAGTACTTC. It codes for CASSVAAGTYEQYF.

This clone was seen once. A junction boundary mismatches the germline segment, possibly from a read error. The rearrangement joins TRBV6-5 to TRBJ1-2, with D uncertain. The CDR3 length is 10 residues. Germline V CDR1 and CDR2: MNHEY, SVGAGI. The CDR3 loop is CAPLADGYAF. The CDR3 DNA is TGTGCCCCGCTGGCTGATGGCTACGCCTTC.